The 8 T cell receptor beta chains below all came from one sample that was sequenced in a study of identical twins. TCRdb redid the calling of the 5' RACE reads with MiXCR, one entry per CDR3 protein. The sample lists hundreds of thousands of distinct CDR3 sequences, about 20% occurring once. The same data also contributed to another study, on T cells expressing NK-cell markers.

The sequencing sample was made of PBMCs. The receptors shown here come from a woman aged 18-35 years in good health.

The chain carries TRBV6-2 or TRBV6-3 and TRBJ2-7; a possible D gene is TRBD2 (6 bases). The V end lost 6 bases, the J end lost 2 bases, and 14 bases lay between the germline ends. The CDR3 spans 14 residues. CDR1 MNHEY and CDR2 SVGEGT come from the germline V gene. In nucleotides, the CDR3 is TGTGCCAGCAGGCGTAGCGGAGACCCCTACGAGCAGTACTTC. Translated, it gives CASRRSGDPYEQYF.

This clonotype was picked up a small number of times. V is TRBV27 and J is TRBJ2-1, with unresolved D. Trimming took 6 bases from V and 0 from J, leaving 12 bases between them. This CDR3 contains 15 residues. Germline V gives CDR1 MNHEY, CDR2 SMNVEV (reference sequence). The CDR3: CASSISRSSYNEQFF. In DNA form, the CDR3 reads TGTGCCAGCAGCATTAGCAGGAGCTCCTACAATGAGCAGTTCTTC.

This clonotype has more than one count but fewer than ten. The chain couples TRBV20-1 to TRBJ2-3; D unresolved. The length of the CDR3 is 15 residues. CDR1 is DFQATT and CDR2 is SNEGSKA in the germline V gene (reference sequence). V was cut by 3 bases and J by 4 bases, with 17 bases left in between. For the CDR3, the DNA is TGCAGTGCTAGGTCTTGGGGAATTGAAGCAGATACGCAGTATTTT. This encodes CSARSWGIEADTQYF.

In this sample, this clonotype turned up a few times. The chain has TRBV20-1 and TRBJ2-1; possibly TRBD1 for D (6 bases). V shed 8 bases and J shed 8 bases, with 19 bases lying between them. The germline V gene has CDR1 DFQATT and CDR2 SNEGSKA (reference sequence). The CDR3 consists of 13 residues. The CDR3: CSPRRGTIDEQFF. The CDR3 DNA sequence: TGCAGTCCCCGGAGAGGGACAATCGATGAGCAGTTCTTC.

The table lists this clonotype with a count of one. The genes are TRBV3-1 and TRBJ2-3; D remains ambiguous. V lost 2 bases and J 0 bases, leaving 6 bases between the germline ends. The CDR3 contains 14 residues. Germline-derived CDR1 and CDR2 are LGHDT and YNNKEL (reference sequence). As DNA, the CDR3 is TGTGCCAGCAGCCAATCCGCTAGCACAGATACGCAGTATTTT. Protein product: CASSQSASTDTQYF.

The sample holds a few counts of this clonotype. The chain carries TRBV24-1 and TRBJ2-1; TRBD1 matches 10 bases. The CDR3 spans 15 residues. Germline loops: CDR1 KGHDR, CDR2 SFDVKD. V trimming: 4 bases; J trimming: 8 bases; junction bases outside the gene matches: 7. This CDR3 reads CATSDAGTGVYEQFF. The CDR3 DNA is TGTGCCACCAGTGACGCCGGGACAGGGGTGTATGAGCAGTTCTTC.

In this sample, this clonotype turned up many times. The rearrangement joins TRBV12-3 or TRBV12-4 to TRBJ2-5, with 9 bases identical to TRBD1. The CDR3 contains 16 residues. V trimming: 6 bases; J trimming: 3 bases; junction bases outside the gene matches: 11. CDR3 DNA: TGTGCCAGCAGCGCCCCCATCCGGGACAGGGAAGAGACCCAGTACTTC. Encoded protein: CASSAPIRDREETQYF.

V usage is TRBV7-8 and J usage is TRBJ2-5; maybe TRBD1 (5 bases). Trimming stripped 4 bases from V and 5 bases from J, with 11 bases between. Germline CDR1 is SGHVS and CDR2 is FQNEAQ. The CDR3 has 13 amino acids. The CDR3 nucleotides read TGTGCCAGCAGCTCAGGGTTTCGGGAGACCCAGTACTTC. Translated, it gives CASSSGFRETQYF.